What follows describes a single T cell receptor (beta chain). What it binds is unknown. Germline loops: CDR1 DFQATT, CDR2 SNEGSKA (reference sequence). The CDR3 consists of 12 residues. Trimming took 5 bases from V and 0 from J, leaving 8 bases between them. iRepertoire HTBI primers and Arm-PCR of CDR3 regions built TCR beta libraries. TCRdb passed the multiplex PCR reads through MiXCR, listing each CDR3 protein once. The profile shows hundreds of thousands of distinct CDR3 sequences, 15% of them singletons. Time point defined: newly diagnosed GD, antithyroid drugs for less than 3 months. Preparation of the TCR library used RNA extracted from PBMCs. These data are taken from a study of regulatory T cells in long-lasting Graves disease. Study outcomes and limitations: Favored gene segments in persistent disease were TRBV28, TRBJ1-2 and TRBJ2-5.

These data also featured in a second study, about T cells in Graves' hyperthyroidism and ophthalmopathy.

The origin of this receptor is a woman aged 40 to 50 with Graves disease. The V call is TRBV20-1, the J call TRBJ2-7; D remains unclear. The sequencing used peripheral blood mononuclear cells (PBMCs), collected at new diagnosis, from a patient treated with antithyroid drugs. For the CDR3, the DNA is TGCAGTGCTGCGGAAGGCTCCTACGAGCAGTACTTC. This translates into CSAAEGSYEQYF.